What follows are 13 T cell receptor beta chains derived from one specimen sequenced in a study of blood T cell repertoires in COVID-19. The method was immunoSEQ multiplex PCR; TCRdb's version includes in-frame clones alone and lacks a portion of them. Among some 250,000 clones listed, about 90% were seen once. Sequencing was done on a sample of peripheral blood. The receptors were sampled from a woman aged 25 to 45 who had recovered from COVID-19.

The chain joins TRBV10-2 to TRBJ2-1, with 12 bases identical to TRBD2. The CDR3 runs to 14 residues. Germline loops: CDR1 WSHSY, CDR2 SAAADI. V lost 10 bases to trimming and J lost 4 bases; unmatched junction nucleotides: 5. The CDR3: CATEGTSGYNEQFF. The CDR3 DNA reads TGCGCCACCGAGGGGACTAGCGGGTACAATGAGCAGTTCTTC.

This sequence joins TRBV6-2 or TRBV6-3 and TRBJ1-5; 7 bases map to TRBD1. V lost 2 bases to trimming and J lost 3 bases; unmatched junction nucleotides: 7. The germline V gene has CDR1 MNHEY and CDR2 SVGEGT. The CDR3 is 16 amino acids. CDR3 in amino acids: CASSYGTAPINQPQHF. The CDR3 nucleotides read TGTGCCAGCAGTTACGGGACAGCGCCAATCAATCAGCCCCAGCATTTT.

The chain recombines TRBV3-1 (or the pseudogene TRBV3-2) with TRBJ2-7, with 8 bases matching TRBD1. The CDR3 length is 15 residues. The germline CDR1 and CDR2 sequences are LGHDT and YNNKEL (reference sequence). Germline trimming cut 4 bases from V and 7 bases from J; bases unmatched to any gene: 12. The CDR3 DNA reads TGTGCCAGCAGCCTCCCGTGGCAGGGGGCGAATGAGCAGTACTTC. It encodes CASSLPWQGANEQYF.

The chain is built from TRBV20-1 and TRBJ2-1; a weak D match, TRBD2 (5 bases). Trimming removed 4 bases from V and 4 bases from J, with 20 bases in between. Germline V lookup: CDR1 DFQATT, CDR2 SNEGSKA (reference sequence). This CDR3 comprises 16 residues. CDR3 nucleotides: TGCAGTGCTATTGACCGGAGCGGTTTTGGGTACAATGAGCAGTTCTTC. Protein: CSAIDRSGFGYNEQFF.

The chain is built from TRBV5-6 and TRBJ2-1, with 8 bases that match TRBD1. Germline CDR1 SGHDT, CDR2 YYEEEE. The ends lost 4 bases at V and 2 bases at J; junction bases unmatched: 8. The CDR3 runs 16 residues. In DNA form, the CDR3 reads TGTGCCAGCAGCCCCCGGGACAGGTTCCCCTACAATGAGCAGTTCTTC. It translates to CASSPRDRFPYNEQFF.

The chain uses TRBV6-1 and TRBJ1-6; D is unclear. Per germline, CDR1 MNHNS and CDR2 SASEGT. V lost 2 bases to trimming and J lost 0 bases, with 14 bases between them. This CDR3 spans 18 amino acids. This CDR3 reads CASSERQVPSSYNSPLHF. CDR3 coding DNA: TGTGCCAGCAGTGAACGGCAGGTACCGAGCTCCTATAATTCACCCCTCCACTTT.

The chain links TRBV24-1 to TRBJ1-1, with 8 bases identical to TRBD1. CDR1 is KGHDR and CDR2 is SFDVKD in the germline V gene. CDR3 length equals 15 residues. Trimming cost V 5 bases and J 2 bases; bases outside gene matches: 6. The CDR3 here is CATSGWPGGNTEAFF. As DNA, the CDR3 is TGTGCCACCAGTGGGTGGCCAGGGGGCAACACTGAAGCTTTCTTT.

V usage is TRBV2 and J usage is TRBJ2-5, with D perhaps TRBD2 (5 bases). The CDR3 loop spans 12 amino acids. Germline lookup yields CDR1 SNHLY and CDR2 FYNNEI. V was pared by 8 bases and J by 5 bases, with 12 bases between. CDR3 DNA: TGTGCCAGCGAGACTACCGGGGAGACCCAGTACTTC. Translated, it gives CASETTGETQYF.

This clone occurred once. This chain connects TRBV7-9 to TRBJ2-6; 10 bases match TRBD1. The CDR3 loop spans 17 amino acids. Germline CDR1 and CDR2: SEHNR and FQNEAQ (reference sequence). V dropped 8 bases and J dropped 4; count of bases not matched to a gene: 11. The CDR3 region has the DNA TGTGCCAGCCCCGGGACAGGGGTTTCGCGGGGGGCCAACGTCCTGACTTTC. Its protein is CASPGTGVSRGANVLTF. Full variable domain (remainder filled in from reference TRBV7-9 and TRBJ2-6): DTGVSQNPRHKITKRGQNVTFRCDPISEHNRLYWYRQTLGQGPEFLTYFQNEAQLEKSRLLSDRFSAERPKGSFSTLEIQRTEQGDSAMYLCASPGTGVSRGANVLTFGAGSRLTVL.

The sample holds one count of this clone. The chain couples TRBV4-1 to TRBJ2-7, with TRBD2 as a possible D gene (5 bases). This CDR3 has 12 amino acids. The germline V and J ends were trimmed by 3 bases and 6 bases, with 9 bases remaining between them. Germline CDR1 and CDR2: MGHRA and YSYEKL. The CDR3 loop is CASSHGVGEQYF. The CDR3 nucleotides are TGCGCCAGCAGCCACGGGGTTGGCGAGCAGTACTTC.

The V call is TRBV6-5, the J call TRBJ2-7; 15 nucleotides match TRBD2. Germline CDR1 MNHEY, CDR2 SVGAGI. The CDR3 has 16 residues. V shed 0 bases, J shed 7 bases, and the junction held 4 bases outside the gene matches. CDR3: CASSYSGLAGGREQYF. In DNA, the CDR3 is TGTGCCAGCAGTTACTCTGGACTAGCGGGGGGGCGGGAGCAGTACTTC.

This clone has a handful of counts. This sequence joins TRBV27 and TRBJ2-7; TRBD2 might be the D (7 bases). CDR1 and CDR2 from the germline V gene are MNHEY and SMNVEV (reference sequence). This CDR3 region has 15 residues. Trimming removed 5 bases from V and 2 bases from J, with 16 bases in between. This CDR3 reads CASSHRQAGAYEQYF. CDR3 DNA sequence: TGTGCCAGCAGTCACCGACAGGCGGGAGCCTACGAGCAGTACTTC.

The chain joins TRBV11-3 to TRBJ1-1; 7 bases match TRBD1. This CDR3 comprises 14 residues. J gave up 4 bases and V 5 bases, and 7 bases lay outside the gene matches. Germline CDR1 is SGHNT and CDR2 is YENEEA. CDR3 sequence reads: CASSPGTASTEAFF. As DNA, the CDR3 is TGTGCCAGCAGCCCAGGGACAGCCTCCACTGAAGCTTTCTTT.